Following are 7 T cell receptor beta chains from one sample sequenced in a study of type 1 regulatory T cells. No antigen has been identified for these receptors. TCRdb reprocessed the reads with MiXCR, giving one entry per CDR3 protein. The data contain about 42,000 distinct CDR3 sequences, 12% of them singletons. Sequencing input: cultured non-Tr1 T cells, either the whole culture or a sorted T cell fraction (not recorded which). The receptors come from a human donor in good health.

In its sample, this clonotype was seen a few times. The genes are TRBV6-5 and TRBJ1-6, with a weak D call TRBD1 (6 bases). The germline V and J ends were trimmed by 5 bases and 10 bases, with 21 bases remaining between them. The CDR3 is 16 residues long. CDR1 and CDR2 from the germline V gene are MNHEY and SVGAGI. Written as DNA, the CDR3 is TGTGCCAGCAGTATCCGCCATACAGGGAACGAATCACCCCTCCACTTT. It specifies CASSIRHTGNESPLHF.

J is TRBJ1-2 and V is TRBV5-1; TRBD1 matches at 7 bases. With V trimmed by 5 bases and J by 6 bases, 10 bases remained unmatched. CDR1 and CDR2 (germline): SGHRS, YFSETQ. CDR3 length: 14 amino acids. CDR3 loop: CASRRDSSVDGYTF. The CDR3 bases are TGCGCCAGCAGACGGGACAGCTCGGTGGATGGCTACACCTTC.

CDR3 region: CASSRSTDTQYF. As DNA, the CDR3 is TGTGCCAGCAGTCGAAGCACAGATACGCAGTATTTT. This sequence joins TRBV9 and TRBJ2-3, with D unclear. The CDR3 runs 12 residues. The V and J ends lost 5 bases and 0 bases respectively, with 4 bases between them. The germline V gene has CDR1 SGDLS and CDR2 YYNGEE.

The chain employs TRBV27 and TRBJ2-3, with D possibly TRBD2 on 10 matching bases. V lost 2 bases and J lost 3, with 27 bases in between. CDR1 is MNHEY and CDR2 is SMNVEV in the germline V gene (reference sequence). This CDR3 has 20 amino acids. CDR3: CASSLRGQGGLLAGTDTQYF. The CDR3, as DNA: TGTGCCAGCAGTTTAAGGGGACAGGGTGGATTACTAGCGGGGACAGATACGCAGTATTTT.

This clonotype has at least ten counts. This chain links TRBV5-1 with TRBJ2-1; tentatively, D is TRBD1 (6 bases). V was clipped by 4 bases and J by 3 bases, with 14 bases between them. The CDR3 is 15 amino acids. Germline assignment: CDR1 SGHRS and CDR2 YFSETQ. The CDR3, as DNA: TGCGCCAGCAGCCTCATCGGACAGAACTACAATGAGCAGTTCTTC. This sequence encodes CASSLIGQNYNEQFF.

Concerning this clonotype: Being one base from a much bigger clone, this may be a read error. The rearrangement uses TRBV30 and TRBJ2-5; D not resolved. CDR1 is GTSNPN and CDR2 is SVGIG in the germline V gene (reference sequence). This CDR3 has 13 amino acids. The DNA for the CDR3 is TGTGTCTGGAGTGTACGACTCGGGGAGACCCAGTACTTC. Translated, it gives CVWSVRLGETQYF.

This clonotype was detected a few times. The rearrangement uses TRBV12-3 or TRBV12-4 and TRBJ2-6, with 7 bases that match TRBD1. The CDR3 runs 20 residues. J was trimmed by 0 bases and V by 7 bases; bases with no gene match: 18. The CDR3 DNA follows: TGTGCCAGCACATACCCGTTAAGGGACAGAATAACCTCTGGGGCCAACGTCCTGACTTTC. Protein sequence: CASTYPLRDRITSGANVLTF.